Each of the 6 T cell receptor beta chains below was sequenced from the same sample in a study of cytomegalovirus exposure and HLA in healthy donors. PCR used 60 Vbeta primers and 13 Jbeta primers. TCRdb's copy holds only in-frame clones and misses some; the assay was immunoSEQ multiplex PCR. This sample has around 130,000 clones, with roughly four fifths found just once. The sequenced sample consisted of PBMCs. These receptors were taken from a woman aged 40 to 50 in good health and CMV-seropositive.

This rearrangement joins TRBV6-5 to TRBJ1-5; 7 nucleotides agree with TRBD1. Germline V gene sequence: CDR1 MNHEY, CDR2 SVGAGI. The CDR3 length is 14 residues. J lost 2 bases, V lost 4 bases, and 2 bases had no gene match. The CDR3 DNA reads as TGTGCCAGCAGTTCTACAGGGGGCAATCAGCCCCAGCATTTT. Translation: CASSSTGGNQPQHF.

This rearrangement joins TRBV7-2 to TRBJ1-1, with 7 nucleotides matching TRBD1. Per the germline V gene, CDR1 is SGHTA and CDR2 is FQGNSA. V shed 5 bases, J shed 4 bases, and the junction held 10 bases outside the gene matches. CDR3 length: 15 amino acids. CDR3 DNA: TGTGCCAGCAGCCCCGGGGGGGCAGGGGGCACTGAAGCTTTCTTT. Protein sequence: CASSPGGAGGTEAFF. Supplemented by reference TRBV7-2 and TRBJ1-1, the full variable domain reads GAGVSQSPSNKVTEKGKDVELRCDPISGHTALYWYRQSLGQGLEFLIYFQGNSAPDKSGLPSDRFSAERTGGSVSTLTIQRTQQEDSAVYLCASSPGGAGGTEAFFGQGTRLTVV.

The chain is built from TRBV4-2 and TRBJ2-7; 9 positions match TRBD2. Germline V gives CDR1 LGHNA, CDR2 YNFKEQ. V dropped 3 bases and J dropped 2; count of bases not matched to a gene: 8. The CDR3 is 16 residues long. As DNA, the CDR3 is TGTGCCAGCAGCCAGACTAGCGGCCGTACCCCCTACGAGCAGTACTTC. It translates to CASSQTSGRTPYEQYF.

The chain has TRBV5-1 and TRBJ2-7, with D perhaps TRBD1 (5 bases). CDR1 and CDR2 (germline): SGHRS, YFSETQ. Trimming pared 0 bases from V and 3 bases from J, leaving 7 bases between. This CDR3 comprises 13 residues. The CDR3 is CASSLETVYEQYF. In nucleotides, the CDR3 is TGCGCCAGCAGCTTGGAGACAGTCTACGAGCAGTACTTC.

The J gene is TRBJ1-3, the V gene TRBV7-9; 9 bases fit TRBD1. The V gene's germline CDR1 is SEHNR and CDR2 FQNEAQ (reference sequence). V dropped 4 bases and J dropped 4; count of bases not matched to a gene: 5. The CDR3 contains 15 residues. The CDR3 bases are TGTGCCAGCAGCTCATTGGGACAGGGAGGAAACACCATATATTTT. It translates to CASSSLGQGGNTIYF.

The J gene is TRBJ2-5, the V gene TRBV7-8; D perhaps matches TRBD2 (5 bases). Germline-derived CDR1 and CDR2 are SGHVS and FQNEAQ. The CDR3 runs to 13 residues. V was clipped by 1 base and J by 7 bases, with 10 bases between them. CDR3 sequence: CASSLEGGGTQYF. The CDR3 DNA follows: TGTGCCAGCAGCTTAGAAGGTGGAGGGACCCAGTACTTC. The variable domain in full, completed from reference TRBV7-8 and TRBJ2-5, reads GAGVSQSPRYKVAKRGQDVALRCDPISGHVSLFWYQQALGQGPEFLTYFQNEAQLDKSGLPSDRFFAERPEGSVSTLKIQRTQQEDSAVYLCASSLEGGGTQYFGPGTRLLVL.